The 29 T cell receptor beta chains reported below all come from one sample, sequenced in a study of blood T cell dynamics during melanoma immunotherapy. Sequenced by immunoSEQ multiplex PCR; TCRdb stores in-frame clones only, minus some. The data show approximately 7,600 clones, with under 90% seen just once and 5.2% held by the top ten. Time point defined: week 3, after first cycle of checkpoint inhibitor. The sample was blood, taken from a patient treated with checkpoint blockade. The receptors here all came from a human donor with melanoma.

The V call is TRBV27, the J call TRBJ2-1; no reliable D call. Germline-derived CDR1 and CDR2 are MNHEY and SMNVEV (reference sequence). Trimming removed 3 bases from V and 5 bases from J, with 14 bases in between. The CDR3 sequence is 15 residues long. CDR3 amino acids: CASSFNGRNHNEQFF. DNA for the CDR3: TGTGCCAGCAGTTTTAACGGGCGTAACCACAATGAGCAGTTCTTC.

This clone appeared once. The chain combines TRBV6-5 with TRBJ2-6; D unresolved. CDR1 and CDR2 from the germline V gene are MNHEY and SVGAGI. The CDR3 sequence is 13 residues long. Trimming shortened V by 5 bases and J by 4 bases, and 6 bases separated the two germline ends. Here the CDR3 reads CASSRAGANVLTF. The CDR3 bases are TGTGCCAGCAGTAGGGCCGGGGCCAACGTCCTGACTTTC.

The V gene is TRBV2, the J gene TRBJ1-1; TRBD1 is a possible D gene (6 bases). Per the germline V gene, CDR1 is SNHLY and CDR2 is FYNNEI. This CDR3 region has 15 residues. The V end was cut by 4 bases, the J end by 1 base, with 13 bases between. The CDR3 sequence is CASSVTGRGNTEAFF. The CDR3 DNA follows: TGTGCCAGCAGTGTAACAGGGCGGGGGAACACTGAAGCTTTCTTT.

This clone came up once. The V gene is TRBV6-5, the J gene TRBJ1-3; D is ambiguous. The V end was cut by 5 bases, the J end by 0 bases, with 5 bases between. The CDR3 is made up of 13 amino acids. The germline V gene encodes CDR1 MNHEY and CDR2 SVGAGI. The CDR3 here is CASSPDSGNTIYF. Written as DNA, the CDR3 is TGTGCCAGCAGTCCCGACTCTGGAAACACCATATATTTT.

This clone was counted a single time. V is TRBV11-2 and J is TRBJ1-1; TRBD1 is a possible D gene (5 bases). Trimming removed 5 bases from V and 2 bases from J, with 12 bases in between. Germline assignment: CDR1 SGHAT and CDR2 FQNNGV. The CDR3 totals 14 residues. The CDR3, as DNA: TGTGCCAGCAGCCGGGGACCGACTAACACTGAAGCTTTCTTT. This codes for CASSRGPTNTEAFF.

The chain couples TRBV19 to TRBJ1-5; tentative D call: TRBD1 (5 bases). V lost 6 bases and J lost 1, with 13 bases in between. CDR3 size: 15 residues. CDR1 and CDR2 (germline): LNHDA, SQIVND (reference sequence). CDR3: CASRSGVASNQPQHF. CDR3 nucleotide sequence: TGTGCCAGTAGGTCGGGGGTAGCGAGCAATCAGCCCCAGCATTTT.

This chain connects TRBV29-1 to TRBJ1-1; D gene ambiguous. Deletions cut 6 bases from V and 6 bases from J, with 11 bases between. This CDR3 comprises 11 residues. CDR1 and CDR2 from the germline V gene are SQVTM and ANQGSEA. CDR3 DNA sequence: TGCAGCGTGGGCCGAATGGCTGAAGCTTTCTTT. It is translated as CSVGRMAEAFF.

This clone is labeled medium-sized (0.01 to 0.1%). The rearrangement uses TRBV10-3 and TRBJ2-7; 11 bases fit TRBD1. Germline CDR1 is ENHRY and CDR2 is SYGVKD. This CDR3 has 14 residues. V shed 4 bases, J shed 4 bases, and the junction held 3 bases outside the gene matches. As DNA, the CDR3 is TGTGCCATCAGTGTAGGGACAGGGGGGTACGAGCAGTACTTC. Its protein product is CAISVGTGGYEQYF.

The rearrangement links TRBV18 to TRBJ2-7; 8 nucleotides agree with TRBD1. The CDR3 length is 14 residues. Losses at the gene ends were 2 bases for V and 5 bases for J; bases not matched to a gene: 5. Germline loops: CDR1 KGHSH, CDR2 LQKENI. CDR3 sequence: CASSPTGGIHEQYF. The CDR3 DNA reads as TGTGCCAGCTCACCAACAGGGGGGATCCACGAGCAGTACTTC.

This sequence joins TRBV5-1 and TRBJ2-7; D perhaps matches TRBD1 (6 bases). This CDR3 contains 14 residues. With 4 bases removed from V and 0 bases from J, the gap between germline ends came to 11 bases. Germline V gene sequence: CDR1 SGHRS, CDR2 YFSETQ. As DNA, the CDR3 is TGCGCCAGCAGCGGTACAGGGAGCTCCTACGAGCAGTACTTC. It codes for CASSGTGSSYEQYF.

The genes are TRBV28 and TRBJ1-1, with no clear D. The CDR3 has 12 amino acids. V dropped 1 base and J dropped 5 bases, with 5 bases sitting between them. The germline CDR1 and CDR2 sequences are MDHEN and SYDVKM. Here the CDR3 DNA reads TGTGCCAGCAGTTTATCTAAAACTGAAGCTTTCTTT. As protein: CASSLSKTEAFF.

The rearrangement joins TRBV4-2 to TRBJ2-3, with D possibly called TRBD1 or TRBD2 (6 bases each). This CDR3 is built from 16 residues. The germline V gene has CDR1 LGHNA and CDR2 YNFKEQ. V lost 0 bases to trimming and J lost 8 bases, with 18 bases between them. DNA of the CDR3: TGTGCCAGCAGCCAAGATATGACGGGGGCATTGGGTACGCAGTATTTT. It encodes CASSQDMTGALGTQYF.

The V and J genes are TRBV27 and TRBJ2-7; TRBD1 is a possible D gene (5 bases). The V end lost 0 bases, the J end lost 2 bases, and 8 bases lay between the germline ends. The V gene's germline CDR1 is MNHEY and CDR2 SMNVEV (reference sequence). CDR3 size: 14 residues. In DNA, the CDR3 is TGTGCCAGCAGTTTATCCAGGGTAGCCTACGAGCAGTACTTC. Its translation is CASSLSRVAYEQYF.

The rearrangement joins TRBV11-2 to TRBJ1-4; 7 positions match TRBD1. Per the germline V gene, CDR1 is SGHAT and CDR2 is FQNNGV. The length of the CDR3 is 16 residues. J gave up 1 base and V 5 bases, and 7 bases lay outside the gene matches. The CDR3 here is CASSPGRDRTNEKLFF. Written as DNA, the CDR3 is TGTGCCAGCAGCCCAGGGCGGGACAGAACTAATGAAAAACTGTTTTTT. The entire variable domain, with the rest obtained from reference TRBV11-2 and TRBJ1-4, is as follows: EAGVAQSPRYKIIEKRQSVAFWCNPISGHATLYWYQQILGQGPKLLIQFQNNGVVDDSQLPKDRFSAERLKGVDSTLKIQPAKLEDSAVYLCASSPGRDRTNEKLFFGSGTQLSVL.

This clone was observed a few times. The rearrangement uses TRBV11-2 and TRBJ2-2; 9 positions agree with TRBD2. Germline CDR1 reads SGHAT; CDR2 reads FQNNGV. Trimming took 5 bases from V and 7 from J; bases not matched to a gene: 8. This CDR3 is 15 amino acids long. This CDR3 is CASSRGGRAFGELFF. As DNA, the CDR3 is TGTGCCAGCAGCAGAGGCGGGAGGGCCTTCGGGGAGCTGTTTTTT.

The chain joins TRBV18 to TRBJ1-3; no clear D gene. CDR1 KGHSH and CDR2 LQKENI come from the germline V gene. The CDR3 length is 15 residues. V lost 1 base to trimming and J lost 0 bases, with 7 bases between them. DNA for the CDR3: TGTGCCAGCTCACCACGACGGCTCTCTGGAAACACCATATATTTT. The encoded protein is CASSPRRLSGNTIYF.

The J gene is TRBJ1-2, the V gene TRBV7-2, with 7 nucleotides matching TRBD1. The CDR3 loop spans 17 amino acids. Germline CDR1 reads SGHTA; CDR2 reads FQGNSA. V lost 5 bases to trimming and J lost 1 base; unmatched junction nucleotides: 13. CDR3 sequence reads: CASSPPHRDRNNYGYTF. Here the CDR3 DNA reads TGTGCCAGCAGCCCCCCCCACCGGGACAGAAATAACTATGGCTACACCTTC. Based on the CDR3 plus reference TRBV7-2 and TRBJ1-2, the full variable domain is GAGVSQSPSNKVTEKGKDVELRCDPISGHTALYWYRQSLGQGLEFLIYFQGNSAPDKSGLPSDRFSAERTGGSVSTLTIQRTQQEDSAVYLCASSPPHRDRNNYGYTFGSGTRLTVV.

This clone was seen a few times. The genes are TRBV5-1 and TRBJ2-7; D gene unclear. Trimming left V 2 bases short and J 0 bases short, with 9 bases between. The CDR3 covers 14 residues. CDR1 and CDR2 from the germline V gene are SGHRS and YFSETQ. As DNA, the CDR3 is TGCGCCAGCAGCTTAGGGCACAGCTCCTACGAGCAGTACTTC. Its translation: CASSLGHSSYEQYF.

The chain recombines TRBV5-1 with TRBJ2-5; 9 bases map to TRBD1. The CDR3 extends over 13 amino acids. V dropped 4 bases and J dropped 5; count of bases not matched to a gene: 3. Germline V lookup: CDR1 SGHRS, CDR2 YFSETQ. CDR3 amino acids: CASSGQGWETQYF. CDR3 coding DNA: TGCGCCAGCAGCGGACAGGGGTGGGAGACCCAGTACTTC.

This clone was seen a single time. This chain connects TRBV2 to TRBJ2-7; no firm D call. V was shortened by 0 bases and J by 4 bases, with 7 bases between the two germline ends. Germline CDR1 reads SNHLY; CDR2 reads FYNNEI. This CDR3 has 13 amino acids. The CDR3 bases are TGTGCCAGCAGTGAAGCTGAAAGATACGAGCAGTACGTC. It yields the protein CASSEAERYEQYV.

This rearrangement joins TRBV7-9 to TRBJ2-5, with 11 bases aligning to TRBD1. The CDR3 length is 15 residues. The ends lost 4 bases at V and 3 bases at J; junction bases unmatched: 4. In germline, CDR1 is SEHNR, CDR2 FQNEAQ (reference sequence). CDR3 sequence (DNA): TGTGCCAGCAGCTCCGGACAGGGGGCGGAAGAGACCCAGTACTTC. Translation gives CASSSGQGAEETQYF.

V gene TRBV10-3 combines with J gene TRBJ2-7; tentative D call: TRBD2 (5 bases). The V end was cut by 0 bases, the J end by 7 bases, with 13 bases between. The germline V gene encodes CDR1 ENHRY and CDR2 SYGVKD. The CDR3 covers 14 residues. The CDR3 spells CAISESGRTGEQYF. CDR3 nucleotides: TGTGCCATCAGTGAGTCGGGCAGGACGGGGGAGCAGTACTTC.

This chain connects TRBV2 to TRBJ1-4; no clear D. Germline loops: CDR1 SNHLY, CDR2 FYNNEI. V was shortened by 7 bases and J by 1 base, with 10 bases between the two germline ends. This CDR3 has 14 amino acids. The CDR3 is CASTPERTNEKLFF. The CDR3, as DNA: TGTGCCAGCACCCCCGAAAGAACTAATGAAAAACTGTTTTTT.

The CDR3 is CASSETTGNTIYF. CDR3 sequence (DNA): TGTGCCAGCAGTGAGACGACTGGAAACACCATATATTTT. This chain connects TRBV27 to TRBJ1-3; D remains ambiguous. The CDR3 sequence is 13 residues long. V was shortened by 5 bases and J by 2 bases, with 7 bases between the two germline ends. CDR1 MNHEY and CDR2 SMNVEV come from the germline V gene (reference sequence).

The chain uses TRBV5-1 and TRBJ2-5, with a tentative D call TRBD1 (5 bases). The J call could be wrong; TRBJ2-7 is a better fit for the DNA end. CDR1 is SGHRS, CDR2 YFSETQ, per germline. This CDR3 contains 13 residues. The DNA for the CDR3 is TGCGCCAGCAGCTTGGATGACAGCTACGAGCAGTACTTC. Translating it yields CASSLDDSYEQYF.

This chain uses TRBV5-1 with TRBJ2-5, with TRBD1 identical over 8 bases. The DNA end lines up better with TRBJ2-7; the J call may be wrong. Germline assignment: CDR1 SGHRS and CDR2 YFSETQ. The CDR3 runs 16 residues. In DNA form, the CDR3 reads TGCGCCAGCAGCGCTGGACAGGGATCGGGCCTTTACGAGCAGTACTTC. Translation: CASSAGQGSGLYEQYF.

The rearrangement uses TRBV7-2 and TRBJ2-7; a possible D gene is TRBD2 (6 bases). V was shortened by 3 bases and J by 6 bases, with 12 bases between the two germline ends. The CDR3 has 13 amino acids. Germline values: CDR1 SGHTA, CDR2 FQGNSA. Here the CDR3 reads CASSFQDGGEQYF. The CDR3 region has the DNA TGTGCCAGCAGCTTCCAGGACGGGGGCGAGCAGTACTTC.

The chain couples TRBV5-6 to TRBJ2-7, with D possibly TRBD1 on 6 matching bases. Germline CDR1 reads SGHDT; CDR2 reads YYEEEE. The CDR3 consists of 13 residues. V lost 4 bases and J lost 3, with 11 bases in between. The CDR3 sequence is CASSLGTLYEQYV. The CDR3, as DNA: TGTGCCAGCAGCCTAGGGACACTCTACGAGCAGTACGTC.

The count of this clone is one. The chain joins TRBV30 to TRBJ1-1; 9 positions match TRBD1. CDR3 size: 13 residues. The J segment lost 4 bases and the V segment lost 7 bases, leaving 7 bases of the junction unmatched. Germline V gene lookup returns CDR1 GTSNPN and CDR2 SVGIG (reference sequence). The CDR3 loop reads CASRTGATTEAFF. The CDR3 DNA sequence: TGTGCCTCCCGGACAGGGGCCACCACTGAAGCTTTCTTT.